This is a list of T cell receptor beta chains from one sample in a study of cytomegalovirus exposure and HLA in healthy donors. Here immunoSEQ multiplex PCR was the method, and the copy in TCRdb shows in-frame clones only, minus some. The sample holds about 150,000 clones, around 60% seen once. The sample consisted of PBMCs. These TCRs come from an older woman in good health and CMV-seropositive. Both conserved end residues are part of each CDR3. The D gene is left open where the match is weak. Size is stated for part of the rows, as once, few or many counts, or as a class when the clone is expanded.

>TRBD2|TRBV7-6|-|TRBJ2-3
TGTGCCAGCAGCCTTCAAGCGGGAGCCCCCACAGATACGCAGTATTTT
CASSLQAGAPTDTQYF
>-|TRBV27|few|TRBJ1-4
TGTGCCAGCAGAACAGGTGAAAAACTGTTTTTT
CASRTGEKLFF
>-|TRBV5-1|once|TRBJ1-3
TGCGCCAGCAGCTTGGGTACCCTAAGCTCTGGAAACACCATATATTTT
CASSLGTLSSGNTIYF
>TRBD1|TRBV10-3|few|TRBJ1-1
TGTGCCGCCCGGGACAGAGTTATGAACACTGAAGCTTTCTTT
CAARDRVMNTEAFF
>TRBD1|TRBV5-1|-|TRBJ1-1
TGCGCCAGCAGCTTGGCCGGGGCAGGGGGCGTCTCTGAAGCTTTCTTT
CASSLAGAGGVSEAFF
>TRBD1|TRBV19|-|TRBJ1-5
TGTGCCAGTAGTATCGAGGGGACAGGTCCCAATCAGCCCCAGCATTTT
CASSIEGTGPNQPQHF
>TRBD1|TRBV7-2|-|TRBJ1-2
TGTGCCAGCAGCCAAGGACAGGGTCGTGGCTACACCTTC
CASSQGQGRGYTF
>TRBD2|TRBV29-1|-|TRBJ2-5
TGCAGCGTCGGACTAGCGTCACAAGAGACCCAGTACTTC
CSVGLASQETQYF
>-|TRBV7-2|-|TRBJ2-1
TGTGCCAGCAGCCCGGACAGTCGCAAATTCTTC
CASSPDSRKFF
>-|TRBV4-2|-|TRBJ2-2
TGTGCCAGCAGCCAAGAGTCGACTTCCTCGCACACCGGGGAGCTGTTTTTT
CASSQESTSSHTGELFF
>TRBD1|TRBV19|-|TRBJ1-5
TGTGCCAGTAGTATCCTCTTCCCCGGGACAGGGAATCAGCCCCAGCATTTT
CASSILFPGTGNQPQHF
>TRBD2|TRBV28|-|TRBJ2-1
TGTGCCAGCGACCATGGGACTAGCGGACACAATGAGCAGTTCTTC
CASDHGTSGHNEQFF
>TRBD1|TRBV4-3|-|TRBJ1-3
TGCGCCAGCAGCCAACACGGGACAGCGGACTCTGGAAACACCATATATTTT
CASSQHGTADSGNTIYF
>TRBD2|TRBV28|once|TRBJ2-7
TGTGCCAGCAGTCCCGCGACTAGCGGGATCGGGTACGAGCAGTACTTC
CASSPATSGIGYEQYF
>-|TRBV6-5|once|TRBJ2-7
TGTGCCAGCAGTCTCGATCCGGGACACAGAATGCAGTACTTC
CASSLDPGHRMQYF
>-|TRBV30|-|TRBJ1-1
TGTGCCTGGAGTGTAGGGTCCGGGGGGCCTGAAGCTTTCTTT
CAWSVGSGGPEAFF
>-|TRBV11-3|-|TRBJ2-1
-
CASSSSTTAAYNEQFF
>-|TRBV7-2|-|TRBJ2-5
TGTGCCAGCAGCCTGGTAGTGCGGAGAGGAGAGACCCAGTACTTC
CASSLVVRRGETQYF
>-|TRBV5-1|few|TRBJ2-3
TGCGCCAGCAGCTTGGTACCCACGGGAGATACGCAGTATTTT
CASSLVPTGDTQYF
>-|TRBV5-8|-|TRBJ2-7
TGTGCCAGCAGCTTATACGGGAGATACGAGCAGTACTTC
CASSLYGRYEQYF
>TRBD2|TRBV7-9|-|TRBJ2-3
TGTGCCAGCAGCTTAGCGCTACTAGCGGGAGATACGCAGTATTTT
CASSLALLAGDTQYF
>-|TRBV7-9|-|TRBJ1-2
TGTGCCAGCAGCTTAGCGCCAGGAAGTCGCTATGGCTACACCTTC
CASSLAPGSRYGYTF